The rows below give T cell receptor beta chains drawn from one sample of a study of blood T cell repertoires in COVID-19. The assay was immunoSEQ multiplex PCR, and TCRdb's table has in-frame clones only and misses some. The table includes over 150,000 clones, more than 80% detected once. What was sequenced was PBMCs or T cells enriched from blood (not recorded which). The receptors originated from a man between 40 and 49 years old who had recovered from COVID-19. CDR3s include the opening cysteine and the closing phenylalanine or tryptophan. The order of the fields is V gene, J gene, CDR3 protein.

V gene: TRBV5-4
J gene: TRBJ1-4
CDR3 protein: CASSFGGRDEKLFF

V gene: TRBV28
J gene: TRBJ2-2
CDR3 protein: CASISGAGTGELFF

V gene: TRBV7-2
J gene: TRBJ1-5
CDR3 protein: CASSLDSSNQPQHF

V gene: TRBV10-3
J gene: TRBJ1-1
CDR3 protein: CAISDKAGGSNTEAFF

V gene: TRBV12-3/TRBV12-4
J gene: TRBJ1-5
CDR3 protein: CASSLTPNQPQHF

V gene: TRBV11-3
J gene: TRBJ1-2
CDR3 protein: CASSERQDNYGYTF

V gene: TRBV6-5
J gene: TRBJ1-5
CDR3 protein: CASNRVGSNQPQHF

V gene: TRBV19
J gene: TRBJ1-3
CDR3 protein: CASSPRTGAENTIYF

V gene: TRBV18
J gene: TRBJ2-7
CDR3 protein: CASSPDSSSGISYEQYF

V gene: TRBV15
J gene: TRBJ2-7
CDR3 protein: CATSPRGLGGYEQYF

V gene: TRBV7-9
J gene: TRBJ2-3
CDR3 protein: CASSIGGVEDTQYF

V gene: TRBV25-1
J gene: TRBJ1-6
CDR3 protein: CASSRGGTYNSPLHF

V gene: TRBV5-1
J gene: TRBJ2-4
CDR3 protein: CASSSPPGQGRKGAKNIQYF

V gene: TRBV19
J gene: TRBJ1-1
CDR3 protein: CASSMLPGLLEAFF

V gene: TRBV30
J gene: TRBJ1-5
CDR3 protein: CAWSGTVSNQPQHF

V gene: TRBV11-3
J gene: TRBJ2-1
CDR3 protein: CASSLGTGFYNEQFF

V gene: TRBV12-3/TRBV12-4
J gene: TRBJ1-1
CDR3 protein: CASSLEGAAEAFF

V gene: TRBV5-4
J gene: TRBJ1-2
CDR3 protein: CASSLSQGGGYGYTF

V gene: TRBV7-9
J gene: TRBJ2-3
CDR3 protein: CASSPPGATDTQYF

V gene: TRBV7-9
J gene: TRBJ2-1
CDR3 protein: CASSTLTLDRGRVREQFF

V gene: TRBV5-1
J gene: TRBJ1-1
CDR3 protein: CASTYNRGDTEAFF

V gene: TRBV7-8
J gene: TRBJ2-7
CDR3 protein: CASRAGTGYEQYF

V gene: TRBV2
J gene: TRBJ1-3
CDR3 protein: CASSISGNTIYF

V gene: TRBV3-1/TRBV3-2
J gene: TRBJ2-3
CDR3 protein: CASSQDPASGINTQYF

V gene: TRBV5-4
J gene: TRBJ2-5
CDR3 protein: CASSTPGLGMETQYF

V gene: TRBV30
J gene: TRBJ1-6
CDR3 protein: CAWSVRGMNSPLHF

V gene: TRBV12-3/TRBV12-4
J gene: TRBJ1-6
CDR3 protein: CASQGPNSPLHF

V gene: TRBV15
J gene: TRBJ2-5
CDR3 protein: CATDTGTGDETQYF

V gene: TRBV2
J gene: TRBJ1-5
CDR3 protein: CASSPTGGDQPQHF

V gene: TRBV27
J gene: TRBJ1-6
CDR3 protein: CASSYRSETYNSPLHF

V gene: TRBV7-9
J gene: TRBJ1-2
CDR3 protein: CASSQPGTVFNYGYTF

V gene: TRBV2
J gene: TRBJ1-4
CDR3 protein: CASREDRDEKLFF

V gene: TRBV6-5
J gene: TRBJ2-2
CDR3 protein: CASSPQDRMNGELFF

V gene: TRBV10-2
J gene: TRBJ1-5
CDR3 protein: CASKGGWTQPQHF

V gene: TRBV28
J gene: TRBJ1-2
CDR3 protein: CASGQGNYGYTF

V gene: TRBV18
J gene: TRBJ1-1
CDR3 protein: CASSEGGTPGTEAFF

V gene: TRBV2
J gene: TRBJ1-2
CDR3 protein: CASSEYRENGYTF

V gene: TRBV28
J gene: TRBJ1-1
CDR3 protein: CASSPTGYGTEAFF

V gene: TRBV30
J gene: TRBJ1-6
CDR3 protein: CAWDRPPLHF

V gene: TRBV5-1
J gene: TRBJ2-3
CDR3 protein: CASSLRQSTDTQYF

V gene: TRBV7-6
J gene: TRBJ2-7
CDR3 protein: CASSLATGNGNEQYF

V gene: TRBV6-5
J gene: TRBJ2-1
CDR3 protein: CASSYGQPSSYNEQFF

V gene: TRBV19
J gene: TRBJ1-2
CDR3 protein: CASSIGNEFTYGYTF

V gene: TRBV2
J gene: TRBJ1-5
CDR3 protein: CASSAGAASNQPQHF

V gene: TRBV5-6
J gene: TRBJ1-2
CDR3 protein: CASSLGPTGLGNGYTF

V gene: TRBV28
J gene: TRBJ2-4
CDR3 protein: CASSRQGENIQYF